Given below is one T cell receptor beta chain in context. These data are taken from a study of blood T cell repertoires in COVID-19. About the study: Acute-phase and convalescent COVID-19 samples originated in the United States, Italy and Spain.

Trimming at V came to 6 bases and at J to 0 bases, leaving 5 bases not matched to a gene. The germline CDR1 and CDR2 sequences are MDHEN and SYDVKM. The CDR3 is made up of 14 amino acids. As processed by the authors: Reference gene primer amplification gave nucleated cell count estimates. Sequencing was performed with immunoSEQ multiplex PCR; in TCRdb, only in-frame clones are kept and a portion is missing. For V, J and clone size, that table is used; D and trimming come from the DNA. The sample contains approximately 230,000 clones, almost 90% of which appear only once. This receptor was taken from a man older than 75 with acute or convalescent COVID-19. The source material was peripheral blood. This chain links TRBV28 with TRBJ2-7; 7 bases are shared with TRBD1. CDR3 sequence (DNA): TGTGCCAGCAGAGGGGGCAGTACCTCCTACGAGCAGTACTTC. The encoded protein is CASRGGSTSYEQYF. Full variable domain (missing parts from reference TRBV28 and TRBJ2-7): DVKVTQSSRYLVKRTGEKVFLECVQDMDHENMFWYRQDPGLGLRLIYFSYDVKMKEKGDIPEGYSVSREKKERFSLILESASTNQTSMYLCASRGGSTSYEQYFGPGTRLTVT.